The 26 T cell receptor beta chains below all came from one sample that was sequenced in a study of shared clonotypes between healthy human individuals. The table came from immunoSEQ multiplex PCR; TCRdb's copy has only in-frame clones and leaves some out. The data hold 2 million to 2.5 million clones, with around 95% observed a single time. Sequencing input: naive CD4+ T cells sorted from blood. Subset: CD45RA+ positively selected. The receptors shown here come from a young man in good health.

J is TRBJ2-3 and V is TRBV7-9; 9 nucleotides align to TRBD1. V lost 4 bases to trimming and J lost 2 bases; unmatched junction nucleotides: 4. Per germline, CDR1 SEHNR and CDR2 FQNEAQ (reference sequence). The CDR3 is 15 residues long. The CDR3 reads CASSSTGGYTDTQYF. In nucleotides, the CDR3 is TGTGCCAGCAGCTCGACAGGGGGTTACACAGATACGCAGTATTTT. Combining the CDR3 with reference TRBV7-9 and TRBJ2-3 gives the whole variable domain DTGVSQNPRHKITKRGQNVTFRCDPISEHNRLYWYRQTLGQGPEFLTYFQNEAQLEKSRLLSDRFSAERPKGSFSTLEIQRTEQGDSAMYLCASSSTGGYTDTQYFGPGTRLTVL.

This chain uses TRBV19 with TRBJ2-7; TRBD2 matches at 10 bases. V was clipped by 8 bases and J by 4 bases; unmatched bases: 5. The CDR3 consists of 13 residues. Germline V gene data show CDR1 as LNHDA and CDR2 as SQIVND (reference sequence). The CDR3: CASALAGDYEQYF. The CDR3 nucleotides are TGTGCCAGTGCCCTAGCGGGAGATTACGAGCAGTACTTC.

The genes are TRBV14 and TRBJ2-5; 7 bases line up with TRBD1. Germline CDR1 is SGHDN and CDR2 is FVKESK. The ends lost 4 bases at V and 3 bases at J; junction bases unmatched: 5. The CDR3 has 14 residues. Here the CDR3 reads CASSPGTVKETQYF. CDR3 nucleotide sequence: TGTGCCAGCAGCCCCGGGACAGTGAAAGAGACCCAGTACTTC. Full variable domain (outside the CDR3, taken from reference TRBV14 and TRBJ2-5): EAGVTQFPSHSVIEKGQTVTLRCDPISGHDNLYWYRRVMGKEIKFLLHFVKESKQDESGMPNNRFLAERTGGTYSTLKVQPAELEDSGVYFCASSPGTVKETQYFGPGTRLLVL.

The chain carries TRBV6-5 and TRBJ1-1; possibly TRBD1 for D (6 bases). The V end lost 7 bases, the J end lost 10 bases, and 22 bases lay between the germline ends. Germline lookup yields CDR1 MNHEY and CDR2 SVGAGI. The CDR3 length is 14 residues. For the CDR3, the DNA is TGTGCCAGCACCTTGGGACAAGGCCTGGCCGGAGCTTTCTTT. This gives the protein CASTLGQGLAGAFF.

This clone was detected once. Other nucleotide sequences from this sample produce the same CDR3. V and J are TRBV6-1 and TRBJ2-5; D unresolved. There are 10 residues in the CDR3. V was shortened by 8 bases and J by 5 bases, with 6 bases between the two germline ends. Germline V lookup: CDR1 MNHNS, CDR2 SASEGT. CDR3 coding DNA: TGTGCCAGCGGAGTGGAGACCCAGTACTTC. As protein: CASGVETQYF.

The V call is TRBV19, the J call TRBJ1-2; D is uncertain. Germline lookup yields CDR1 LNHDA and CDR2 SQIVND (reference sequence). This CDR3 region has 15 residues. Trimming removed 10 bases at V and 4 bases at J, with 22 bases between. The DNA for the CDR3 is TGTGCCACCCAAATGGGCCCACAGAGCTTCTATGGCTACACCTTC. Its protein product is CATQMGPQSFYGYTF.

J is TRBJ2-2 and V is TRBV10-1; 10 positions agree with TRBD1. V gave up 4 bases and J gave up 4 bases; unmatched junction bases: 9. The CDR3 is 17 residues long. Germline V gives CDR1 WNHNN, CDR2 SYGVQD (reference sequence). The CDR3 coding sequence is TGCGCCAGCAGTGCCTTGACCGGACAGGGGGGCACCGGGGAGCTGTTTTTT. It specifies CASSALTGQGGTGELFF.

In this sample, this clone turned up once. The chain employs TRBV4-3 and TRBJ2-7; TRBD1 matches 7 bases. V trimming: 0 bases; J trimming: 5 bases; junction bases outside the gene matches: 7. Germline V gives CDR1 LGHNA, CDR2 YSLEER. The CDR3 consists of 15 residues. The CDR3 bases are TGCGCCAGCAGCCAAGAACGACAGGGATCACACGAGCAGTACTTC. It specifies CASSQERQGSHEQYF.

The V and J genes are TRBV2 and TRBJ2-2, with 8 bases lining up with TRBD2. Per the germline V gene, CDR1 is SNHLY and CDR2 is FYNNEI. The CDR3 runs to 14 residues. With 8 bases clipped from V and 5 bases from J, the junction kept 7 bases outside the gene matches. The CDR3 sequence is CASVPGGPTGELFF. In DNA, the CDR3 is TGTGCCAGCGTCCCGGGGGGGCCGACCGGGGAGCTGTTTTTT.

This clone was counted a single time. Germline and junction disagree at one end, which may indicate a read error. The chain uses TRBV6-5 and TRBJ1-1; D not resolved. This CDR3 spans 13 amino acids. Looked up from germline, CDR1 is MNHEY and CDR2 is SVGAGI. Written as DNA, the CDR3 is TGTGCCAGCAGGTACTCAGGCGGCACTGAAGCTTTCTTT. Protein: CASRYSGGTEAFF.

This chain joins TRBV4-3 and TRBJ1-4; tentative D call: TRBD1 (5 bases). Looked up from germline, CDR1 is LGHNA and CDR2 is YSLEER. The CDR3 is 16 residues long. Trimming took 3 bases from V and 6 from J, leaving 17 bases between them. In DNA form, the CDR3 reads TGCGCCAGCAGCCACCTAGGGGCCGTGGGGGATGAAAAACTGTTTTTT. Its protein product is CASSHLGAVGDEKLFF.

This clone occurred once. The chain carries TRBV28 and TRBJ1-2, with D possibly TRBD1 on 5 matching bases. Trimming took 5 bases from V and 4 from J, leaving 17 bases between them. Germline V lookup: CDR1 MDHEN, CDR2 SYDVKM. The CDR3 runs 15 residues. CDR3: CASSIQTGGGYGYTF. CDR3 coding DNA: TGTGCCAGCAGTATACAGACGGGGGGAGGCTATGGCTACACCTTC.

The chain carries TRBV14 and TRBJ1-2; 7 bases are a match to TRBD1. CDR3 length: 15 residues. CDR1 and CDR2 from the germline V gene are SGHDN and FVKESK. After removal of 4 bases from V and 4 bases from J, the junction contained 9 bases not matched to a gene. CDR3 in DNA: TGTGCCAGCAGCCTAGCCGGAGCAGGGGGCTATGGCTACACCTTC. Translated: CASSLAGAGGYGYTF.

The J gene is TRBJ2-3, the V gene TRBV29-1; maybe TRBD2 (6 bases). V lost 6 bases, J lost 5 bases, and 9 bases lay in between. CDR1 and CDR2 from the germline V gene are SQVTM and ANQGSEA. This CDR3 has 11 amino acids. The CDR3 here is CSVRDLDTQYF. The CDR3 region has the DNA TGCAGCGTACGGGACTTAGATACGCAGTATTTT.

The V gene is TRBV7-2, the J gene TRBJ1-3, with unresolved D. Per germline, CDR1 SGHTA and CDR2 FQGNSA. The CDR3 sequence is 17 residues long. The ends were cut back, 4 bases at V and 4 bases at J, with 20 bases in the middle. CDR3: CASSSRPGTGGGNTIYF. DNA for the CDR3: TGTGCCAGCAGCTCCCGGCCAGGCACTGGCGGAGGAAACACCATATATTTT.

About this clone: Other DNA sequences in this sample translate to the same CDR3. The V call is TRBV2, the J call TRBJ2-1, with 14 positions matching TRBD2. After removal of 6 bases from V and 8 bases from J, the junction contained 3 bases not matched to a gene. Germline lookup yields CDR1 SNHLY and CDR2 FYNNEI. The CDR3 has 14 residues. CDR3 DNA: TGTGCCAGCAGGGAGGGACTAGCGGGGGATGAGCAGTTCTTC. Protein product: CASREGLAGDEQFF.

The chain combines TRBV2 with TRBJ2-1, with unresolved D. Per germline, CDR1 SNHLY and CDR2 FYNNEI. Deletions cut 3 bases from V and 3 bases from J, with 9 bases between. This CDR3 has 14 amino acids. For the CDR3, the DNA is TGTGCCAGCAGTGACCGGACGATCTACAATGAGCAGTTCTTC. It specifies CASSDRTIYNEQFF.

The chain has TRBV18 and TRBJ2-7; 9 nucleotides agree with TRBD2. The CDR3 has 15 residues. Trimming took 6 bases from V and 5 from J; bases not matched to a gene: 11. Germline CDR1 reads KGHSH; CDR2 reads LQKENI. CDR3 loop: CASSPGAGGPDEQYF. The CDR3 DNA follows: TGTGCCAGCTCCCCCGGGGCGGGGGGGCCGGACGAGCAGTACTTC.

J is TRBJ2-2 and V is TRBV28, with 12 nucleotides matching TRBD2. V gave up 3 bases and J gave up 4 bases; unmatched junction bases: 6. The CDR3 has 17 residues. The germline V gene has CDR1 MDHEN and CDR2 SYDVKM. The CDR3 nucleotides are TGTGCCAGCAGTTTGCCACCGGGACTAGCGGGCACCGGGGAGCTGTTTTTT. Residues: CASSLPPGLAGTGELFF.

This clone showed up just once. Within the sample, other DNA sequences also encode this same CDR3. V and J are TRBV11-3 and TRBJ2-1; D tentatively reads TRBD1 or TRBD2 (5 bases each). Trimming took 5 bases from V and 2 from J, leaving 16 bases between them. Germline values: CDR1 SGHNT, CDR2 YENEEA. The CDR3 extends over 16 amino acids. CDR3 DNA sequence: TGTGCCAGCAGCCCACGGGGCGGTTTACCCTACAATGAGCAGTTCTTC. Protein sequence: CASSPRGGLPYNEQFF.

This clone has just one count. At one end, the junction sequence differs from germline, possibly due to a read error. The chain uses TRBV7-7 and TRBJ2-1; D remains unclear. From germline, CDR1 is SSHAT and CDR2 FNYEAQ (reference sequence). The CDR3 is 18 amino acids. CDR3 nucleotides: TGTGCTAGCAGCCCGCAAACTTTGCCCCCTAGCTCCTACAATGAGCAGTTCTTC. This codes for CASSPQTLPPSSYNEQFF.

The chain uses TRBV25-1 and TRBJ1-5; 8 bases are shared with TRBD1. CDR1 is MGHDK, CDR2 SYGVNS, per germline. V shed 8 bases, J shed 3 bases, and the junction held 6 bases outside the gene matches. The CDR3 consists of 14 residues. The CDR3 loop reads CASRTGGFNQPQHF. Here the CDR3 DNA reads TGTGCCAGCCGTACAGGGGGGTTCAATCAGCCCCAGCATTTT.

The V gene is TRBV11-2, the J gene TRBJ1-5; D is unresolved. The CDR3 is 14 amino acids. The V end lost 1 base, the J end lost 7 bases, and 11 bases lay between the germline ends. Germline V gives CDR1 SGHAT, CDR2 FQNNGV. The CDR3 spells CASSLGLSGQPQHF. CDR3 coding DNA: TGTGCCAGCAGCTTAGGTTTATCGGGCCAGCCCCAGCATTTT.

The chain employs TRBV6-1 and TRBJ2-5, with 9 positions matching TRBD1. Looked up from germline, CDR1 is MNHNS and CDR2 is SASEGT. The V gene end was trimmed by 3 bases and the J gene end by 1 base; junction bases not matched to a gene: 9. The CDR3 consists of 17 residues. The CDR3 bases are TGTGCCAGCAGTGATGGCTGGGGACAGGGTTCCCAAGAGACCCAGTACTTC. It is translated as CASSDGWGQGSQETQYF.

The chain couples TRBV7-6 to TRBJ2-2; D is unresolved. Germline-derived CDR1 and CDR2 are SGHVS and FNYEAQ. CDR3 length: 13 amino acids. V lost 5 bases to trimming and J lost 5 bases, with 9 bases between them. CDR3 DNA sequence: TGTGCCAGCAGCCCGAGAATGACCGGGGAGCTGTTTTTT. This encodes CASSPRMTGELFF. The complete variable domain, with remaining parts taken from reference TRBV7-6 and TRBJ2-2, reads GAGVSQSPRYKVTKRGQDVALRCDPISGHVSLYWYRQALGQGPEFLTYFNYEAQQDKSGLPNDRFSAERPEGSISTLTIQRTEQRDSAMYRCASSPRMTGELFFGEGSRLTVL.

V and J are TRBV5-6 and TRBJ2-2; TRBD2 agrees at 9 bases. CDR3 length: 18 residues. Germline values: CDR1 SGHDT, CDR2 YYEEEE. The V gene end was trimmed by 4 bases and the J gene end by 7 bases; junction bases not matched to a gene: 17. The CDR3 spells CASSDGTSTPLSGGELFF. CDR3 coding DNA: TGTGCCAGCAGCGATGGGACTAGCACTCCCTTATCTGGCGGGGAGCTGTTTTTT.